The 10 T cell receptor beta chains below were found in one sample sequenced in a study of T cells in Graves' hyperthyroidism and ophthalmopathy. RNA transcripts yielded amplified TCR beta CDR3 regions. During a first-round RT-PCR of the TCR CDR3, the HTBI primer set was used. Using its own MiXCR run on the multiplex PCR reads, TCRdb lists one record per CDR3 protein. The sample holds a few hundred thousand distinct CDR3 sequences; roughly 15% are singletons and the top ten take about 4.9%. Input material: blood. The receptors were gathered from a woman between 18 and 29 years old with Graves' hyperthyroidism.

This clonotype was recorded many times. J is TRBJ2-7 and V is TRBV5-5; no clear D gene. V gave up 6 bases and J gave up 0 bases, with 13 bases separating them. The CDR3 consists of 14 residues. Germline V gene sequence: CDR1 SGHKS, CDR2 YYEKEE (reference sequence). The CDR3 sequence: CASNPTVTSYEQYF. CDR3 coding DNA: TGTGCCAGCAACCCGACCGTCACCTCCTACGAGCAGTACTTC.

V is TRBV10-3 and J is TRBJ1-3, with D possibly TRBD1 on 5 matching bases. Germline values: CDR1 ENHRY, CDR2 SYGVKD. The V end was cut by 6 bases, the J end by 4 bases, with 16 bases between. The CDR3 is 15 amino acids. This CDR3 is CAISREGAAGNTIYF. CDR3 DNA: TGTGCCATCAGCCGAGAAGGGGCTGCAGGAAACACCATATATTTT.

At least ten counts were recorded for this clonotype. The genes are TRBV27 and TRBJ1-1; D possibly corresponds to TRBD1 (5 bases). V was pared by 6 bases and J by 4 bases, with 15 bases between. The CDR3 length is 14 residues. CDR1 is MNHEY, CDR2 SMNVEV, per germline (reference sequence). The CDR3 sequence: CASRTLGVGTEAFF. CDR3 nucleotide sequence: TGTGCCAGCAGGACTTTAGGGGTTGGCACTGAAGCTTTCTTT.

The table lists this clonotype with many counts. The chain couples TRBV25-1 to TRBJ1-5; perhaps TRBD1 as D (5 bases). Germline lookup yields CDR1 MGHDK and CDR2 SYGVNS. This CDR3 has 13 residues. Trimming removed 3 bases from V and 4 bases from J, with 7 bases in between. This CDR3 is CASSDWGNQPQHF. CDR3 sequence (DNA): TGTGCCAGCAGTGACTGGGGGAATCAGCCCCAGCATTTT.

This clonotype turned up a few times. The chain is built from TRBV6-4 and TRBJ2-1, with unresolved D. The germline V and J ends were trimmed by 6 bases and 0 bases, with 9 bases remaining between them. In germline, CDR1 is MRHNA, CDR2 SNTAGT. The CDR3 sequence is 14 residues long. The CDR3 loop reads CASSPSSSYNEQFF. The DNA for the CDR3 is TGTGCCAGCAGCCCTTCGAGCTCCTACAATGAGCAGTTCTTC.

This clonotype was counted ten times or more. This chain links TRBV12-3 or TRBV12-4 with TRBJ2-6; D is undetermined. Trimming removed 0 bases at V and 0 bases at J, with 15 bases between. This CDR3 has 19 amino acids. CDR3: CASSLAQGLGSSGANVLTF. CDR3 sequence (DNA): TGTGCCAGCAGTTTAGCGCAAGGGCTGGGAAGCTCTGGGGCCAACGTCCTGACTTTC.

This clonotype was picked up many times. CDR3 region: CASSRGLAAYEQYF. The CDR3 region has the DNA TGTGCCAGCAGCCGAGGACTAGCGGCCTACGAGCAGTACTTC. This chain uses TRBV3-1 with TRBJ2-7; TRBD2 aligns across 10 bases. Per germline, CDR1 LGHDT and CDR2 YNNKEL (reference sequence). V dropped 4 bases and J dropped 2; count of bases not matched to a gene: 2. This CDR3 spans 14 amino acids.

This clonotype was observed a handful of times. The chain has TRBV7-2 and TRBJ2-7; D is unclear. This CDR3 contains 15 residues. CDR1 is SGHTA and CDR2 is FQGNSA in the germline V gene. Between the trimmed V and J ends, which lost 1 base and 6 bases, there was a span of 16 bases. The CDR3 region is CASSLEAGTSLEQYF. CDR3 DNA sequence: TGTGCCAGCAGCTTAGAAGCAGGTACCTCTCTCGAGCAGTACTTC.

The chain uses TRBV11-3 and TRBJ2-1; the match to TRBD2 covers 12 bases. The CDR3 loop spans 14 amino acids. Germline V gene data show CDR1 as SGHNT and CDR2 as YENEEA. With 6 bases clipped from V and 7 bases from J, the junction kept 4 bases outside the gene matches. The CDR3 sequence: CASSYGLAGNEQFF. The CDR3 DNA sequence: TGTGCCAGCAGTTACGGACTAGCGGGGAATGAGCAGTTCTTC.

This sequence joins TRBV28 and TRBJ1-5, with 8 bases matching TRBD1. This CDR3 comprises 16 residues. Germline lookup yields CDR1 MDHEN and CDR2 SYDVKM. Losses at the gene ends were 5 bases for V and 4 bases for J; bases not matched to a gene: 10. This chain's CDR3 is CASSPRQGALNQPQHF. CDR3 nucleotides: TGTGCCAGCAGTCCTAGGCAGGGGGCTTTAAATCAGCCCCAGCATTTT.